This T cell receptor beta chain came from a study of cytomegalovirus exposure and HLA in healthy donors. Method: immunoSEQ multiplex PCR; TCRdb's copy keeps in-frame clones and lacks some. The table has more than 100,000 clones, over 75% seen once. Broader study findings: In vitro, a few CMV-associated chains proved specific for CMV antigens.

This clone is deemed medium-sized (0.01 to 0.1%). The antigen is undetermined. Between the trimmed V and J ends, which lost 6 bases and 4 bases, there was a span of 12 bases. The CDR3 totals 13 residues. Germline V gene lookup returns CDR1 MNHEY and CDR2 SVGAGI. The chain links TRBV6-5 to TRBJ1-1; no definite D call. The origin of this receptor is a woman younger than 35 in good health and CMV-seropositive. Sequencing used PBMCs. The chain's CDR3 is CASSPWAGTEAFF. The DNA for the CDR3 is TGTGCCAGCAGCCCTTGGGCTGGCACTGAAGCTTTCTTT.